One sample yielded the 12 T cell receptor beta chains listed below, sequenced in a study of T cells in Graves' hyperthyroidism and ophthalmopathy. RNA transcripts served as the template for amplifying TCR beta CDR3 regions. A set of HTBI primers served as the primers for a first-round RT-PCR of the TCR CDR3. TCRdb recomputed calls from the multiplex PCR reads with MiXCR, one row per CDR3 protein. The sample records about 700,000 distinct CDR3 sequences, 14% being singletons. The sequencing input was blood. The source is a woman aged 18-30 years with Graves' hyperthyroidism.

This clonotype was observed at least ten times. The chain recombines TRBV7-2 with TRBJ1-1; D not certain. CDR1 SGHTA and CDR2 FQGNSA come from the germline V gene. Deletions cut 4 bases from V and 2 bases from J, with 14 bases between. This CDR3 contains 15 residues. This CDR3 reads CASSSFTGTNTEAFF. CDR3 sequence (DNA): TGTGCCAGCAGCTCATTCACGGGTACTAACACTGAAGCTTTCTTT.

For this clonotype: A much more abundant neighbour one base away suggests this may be a read error. The rearrangement uses TRBV27 and TRBJ2-7; 9 nucleotides agree with TRBD1. The germline V gene encodes CDR1 MNHEY and CDR2 SMNVEV (reference sequence). Trimming at V came to 8 bases and at J to 7 bases, leaving 15 bases not matched to a gene. The CDR3 sequence is 15 residues long. The CDR3 sequence is CASRRSGTGTHEQYF. CDR3 nucleotide sequence: TGTGCCAGCCGTCGGTCCGGGACAGGGACACATGAGCAGTACTTC.

This clonotype came up many times. The chain has TRBV6-1 and TRBJ1-1; a possible D gene is TRBD1 (5 bases). Trimming left V 8 bases short and J 3 bases short, with 16 bases between. This CDR3 contains 14 residues. In germline, CDR1 is MNHNS, CDR2 SASEGT. CDR3 in DNA: TGTGCCAGCGGGGCCAGCAACGTCGACACTGAAGCTTTCTTT. Its protein product is CASGASNVDTEAFF.

The chain has TRBV7-2 and TRBJ2-4, with no clear D. V was clipped by 5 bases and J by 1 base, with 24 bases between them. The germline V gene encodes CDR1 SGHTA and CDR2 FQGNSA. There are 19 residues in the CDR3. The CDR3 here is CASSPPVASRSTAKNIQYF. CDR3 DNA sequence: TGTGCCAGCAGCCCCCCTGTGGCCTCCCGGTCTACGGCCAAAAACATTCAGTACTTC. Full variable domain (outside the CDR3, taken from reference TRBV7-2 and TRBJ2-4): GAGVSQSPSNKVTEKGKDVELRCDPISGHTALYWYRQSLGQGLEFLIYFQGNSAPDKSGLPSDRFSAERTGGSVSTLTIQRTQQEDSAVYLCASSPPVASRSTAKNIQYFGAGTRLSVL.

For this clonotype: A much larger clone differs by one base, so this may be a read error. The rearrangement links TRBV7-6 to TRBJ2-3; possible D gene TRBD2, 6 bases. Germline values: CDR1 SGHVS, CDR2 FNYEAQ. The CDR3 has 14 amino acids. Between the trimmed V and J ends, which lost 1 base and 4 bases, there was a span of 9 bases. Here the CDR3 DNA reads TGTGCCAGCAGCTTAGTCGGGAGCGCAGATACGCAGTATTTT. It specifies CASSLVGSADTQYF. The full variable domain, completed using reference TRBV7-6 and TRBJ2-3, is GAGVSQSPRYKVTKRGQDVALRCDPISGHVSLYWYRQALGQGPEFLTYFNYEAQQDKSGLPNDRFSAERPEGSISTLTIQRTEQRDSAMYRCASSLVGSADTQYFGPGTRLTVL.

At least ten counts were recorded for this clonotype. This chain uses TRBV28 with TRBJ2-2, with 10 bases that match TRBD2. In germline, CDR1 is MDHEN, CDR2 SYDVKM. The CDR3 has 14 residues. The J segment lost 7 bases and the V segment lost 5 bases, leaving 4 bases of the junction unmatched. The CDR3 sequence: CASSPLAGDGELFF. CDR3 sequence (DNA): TGTGCCAGCAGTCCCCTAGCGGGAGACGGGGAGCTGTTTTTT.

This clonotype has just a few counts. The rearrangement uses TRBV4-3 and TRBJ2-1; 12 bases map to TRBD2. The trim removed 4 bases at V and 6 bases at J, leaving 25 bases unmatched. The V gene's germline CDR1 is LGHNA and CDR2 YSLEER. CDR3 length equals 22 residues. Written as DNA, the CDR3 is TGCGCCAGCAGCCCGGGGCTAGCGGGAGGGCCCCGATGGACAGGAACCTTCAATGAGCAGTTCTTC. This sequence encodes CASSPGLAGGPRWTGTFNEQFF.

There are many counts of this clonotype. V and J are TRBV30 and TRBJ2-7; D perhaps matches TRBD1 (6 bases). The CDR3 is 12 residues long. V was shortened by 5 bases and J by 2 bases, with 10 bases between the two germline ends. Per germline, CDR1 GTSNPN and CDR2 SVGIG (reference sequence). The DNA for the CDR3 is TGTGCCTGGGGAACAGGGACCTACGAGCAGTACTTC. As protein: CAWGTGTYEQYF.

The genes are TRBV5-4 and TRBJ1-2, with a tentative D call TRBD1 (6 bases). The V and J ends lost 4 bases and 4 bases respectively, with 14 bases between them. Germline loops: CDR1 SGHNT, CDR2 YYREEE (reference sequence). This CDR3 has 14 residues. The CDR3 DNA reads TGTGCCAGCAGCCGGCCGGACAGATCCTATGGCTACACCTTC. Amino acids: CASSRPDRSYGYTF. The entire variable domain, with the rest obtained from reference TRBV5-4 and TRBJ1-2, is as follows: ETGVTQSPTHLIKTRGQQVTLRCSSQSGHNTVSWYQQALGQGPQFIFQYYREEENGRGNFPPRFSGLQFPNYSSELNVNALELDDSALYLCASSRPDRSYGYTFGSGTRLTVV.

This clonotype came up many times. The genes are TRBV12-3 or TRBV12-4 and TRBJ2-1; 14 positions agree with TRBD2. CDR3 size: 16 residues. Trimming at V came to 5 bases and at J to 9 bases, leaving 9 bases not matched to a gene. CDR3 bases: TGTGCCAGCAGTCAACCGGGACTAGCGGGAGATCGTGAGCAGTTCTTC. Protein: CASSQPGLAGDREQFF.

The chain recombines TRBV27 with TRBJ1-5; TRBD1 matches at 7 bases. J was trimmed by 7 bases and V by 0 bases; bases with no gene match: 9. The CDR3 covers 16 residues. Germline lookup yields CDR1 MNHEY and CDR2 SMNVEV (reference sequence). The CDR3 sequence is CASSLSATGVWQPQHF. CDR3 coding DNA: TGTGCCAGCAGTTTATCGGCCACAGGGGTATGGCAGCCCCAGCATTTT.

The CDR3 DNA reads TGTGCCACCTGCAGGGGCTTCCCGAATGAAAAACTGTTTTTT. This gives the protein CATCRGFPNEKLFF. The chain has TRBV6-1 and TRBJ1-4, with a tentative D call TRBD1 (6 bases). The CDR3 sequence is 14 residues long. In germline, CDR1 is MNHNS, CDR2 SASEGT. V dropped 10 bases and J dropped 5 bases, with 17 bases sitting between them.